This TCR beta chain was sequenced in a study of cytomegalovirus exposure and HLA in healthy donors. Germline values: CDR1 SEHNR, CDR2 FQNEAQ (reference sequence). The length of the CDR3 is 13 residues. V shed 1 base and J shed 3 bases, with 7 bases lying between them. This clone appeared a few times. Both 60 Vbeta primers and 13 Jbeta primers went into the PCR. Using immunoSEQ multiplex PCR, the repertoire was profiled, and TCRdb retains in-frame clones only, with some absent. The data contain around 58,000 clones, around four fifths of them seen just once; the ten biggest clones take up roughly 5.1%.

The sequencing input was PBMCs. The chain employs TRBV7-9 and TRBJ2-7, with D unclear. The source of this sequence is a male donor in good health and CMV-seropositive. The CDR3 region has the DNA TGTGCCAGCAGCTTAGACAGCAACTACGAGCAGTACTTC. It translates to CASSLDSNYEQYF. The whole variable domain, remainder taken from reference TRBV7-9 and TRBJ2-7, is DTGVSQNPRHKITKRGQNVTFRCDPISEHNRLYWYRQTLGQGPEFLTYFQNEAQLEKSRLLSDRFSAERPKGSFSTLEIQRTEQGDSAMYLCASSLDSNYEQYFGPGTRLTVT.